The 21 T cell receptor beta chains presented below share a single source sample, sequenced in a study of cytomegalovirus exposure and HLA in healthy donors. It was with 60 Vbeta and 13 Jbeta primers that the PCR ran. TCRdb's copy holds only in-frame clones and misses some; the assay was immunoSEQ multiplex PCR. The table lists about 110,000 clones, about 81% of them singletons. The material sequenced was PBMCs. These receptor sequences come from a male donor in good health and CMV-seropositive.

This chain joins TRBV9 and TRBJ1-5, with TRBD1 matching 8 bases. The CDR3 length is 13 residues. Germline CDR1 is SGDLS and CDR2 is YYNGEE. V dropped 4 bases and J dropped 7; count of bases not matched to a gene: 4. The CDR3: CASSLGQGQPQHF. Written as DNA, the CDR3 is TGTGCCAGCAGCCTTGGACAGGGCCAGCCCCAGCATTTT. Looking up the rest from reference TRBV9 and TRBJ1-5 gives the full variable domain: DSGVTQTPKHLITATGQRVTLRCSPRSGDLSVYWYQQSLDQGLQFLIQYYNGEERAKGNILERFSAQQFPDLHSELNLSSLELGDSALYFCASSLGQGQPQHFGDGTRLSIL.

The CDR3 nucleotides read TGTGCCTGGACAGGGGGAGCCGGCGGCTACACCTTC. Its protein product is CAWTGGAGGYTF. This chain connects TRBV30 to TRBJ1-2; TRBD1 agrees at 7 bases. Germline V gives CDR1 GTSNPN, CDR2 SVGIG (reference sequence). This CDR3 is 12 amino acids long. J was trimmed by 8 bases and V by 4 bases; bases with no gene match: 7.

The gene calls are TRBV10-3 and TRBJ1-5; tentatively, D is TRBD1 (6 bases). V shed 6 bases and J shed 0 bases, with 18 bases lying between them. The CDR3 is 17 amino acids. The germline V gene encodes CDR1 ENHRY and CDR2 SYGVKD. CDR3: CAISEHGGADSNQPQHF. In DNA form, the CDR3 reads TGTGCCATCAGCGAACATGGGGGGGCCGATAGCAATCAGCCCCAGCATTTT.

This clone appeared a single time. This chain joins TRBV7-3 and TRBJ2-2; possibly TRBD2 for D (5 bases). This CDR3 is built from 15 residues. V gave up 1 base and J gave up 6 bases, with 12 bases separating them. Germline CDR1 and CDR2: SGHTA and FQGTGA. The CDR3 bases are TGTGCCAGCAGCTTAAGTGCCGCGGGTCCCGGGGAGCTGTTTTTT. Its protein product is CASSLSAAGPGELFF.

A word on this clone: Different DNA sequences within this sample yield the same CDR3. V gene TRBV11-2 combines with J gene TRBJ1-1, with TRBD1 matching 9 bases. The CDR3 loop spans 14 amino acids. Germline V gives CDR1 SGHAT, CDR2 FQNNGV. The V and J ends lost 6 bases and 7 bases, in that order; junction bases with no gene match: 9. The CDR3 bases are TGTGCCAGCAGGTTGTGGGACAGGGAGAATGAAGCTTTCTTT. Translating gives CASRLWDRENEAFF.

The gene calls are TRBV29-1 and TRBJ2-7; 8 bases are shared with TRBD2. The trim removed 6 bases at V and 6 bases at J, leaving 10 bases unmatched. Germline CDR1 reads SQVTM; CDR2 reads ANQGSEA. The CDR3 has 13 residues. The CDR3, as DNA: TGCAGCGTAAAACGCGGCGGGGGGTTCGAGCAGTACTTC. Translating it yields CSVKRGGGFEQYF.

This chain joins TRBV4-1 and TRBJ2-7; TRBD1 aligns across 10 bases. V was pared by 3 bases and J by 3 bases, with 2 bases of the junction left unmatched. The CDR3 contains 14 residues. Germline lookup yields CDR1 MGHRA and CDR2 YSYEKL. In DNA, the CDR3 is TGCGCCAGCAGCCACGGACAGGGGGGCTACGAGCAGTACTTC. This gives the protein CASSHGQGGYEQYF.

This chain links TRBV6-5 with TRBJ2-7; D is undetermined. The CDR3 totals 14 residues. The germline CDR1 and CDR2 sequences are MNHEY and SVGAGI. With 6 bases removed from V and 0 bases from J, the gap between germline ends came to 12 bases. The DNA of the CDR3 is TGTGCCAGCAGCCTCAGTCCGGGCTCCTACGAGCAGTACTTC. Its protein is CASSLSPGSYEQYF.

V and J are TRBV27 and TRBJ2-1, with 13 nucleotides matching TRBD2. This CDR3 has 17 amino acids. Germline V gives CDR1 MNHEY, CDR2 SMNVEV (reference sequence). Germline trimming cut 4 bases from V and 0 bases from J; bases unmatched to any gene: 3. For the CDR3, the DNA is TGTGCCAGCAGTTCCACTAGCGGGAGGGACTCCTACAATGAGCAGTTCTTC. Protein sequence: CASSSTSGRDSYNEQFF.

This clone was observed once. CDR3 sequence reads: CATSRAEPTDTQYF. The CDR3 DNA follows: TGTGCCACCAGCAGGGCGGAACCCACAGATACGCAGTATTTT. The J gene is TRBJ2-3, the V gene TRBV15; unclear D gene. This CDR3 spans 14 amino acids. Trimming shortened V by 3 bases and J by 2 bases, and 9 bases separated the two germline ends. Germline CDR1 and CDR2: LNHNV and YYDKDF (reference sequence).

Here the CDR3 DNA reads TGTGCCAGCAGCTTAGGAAGGGGCAGGGGAGCTTTCTTT. Translating gives CASSLGRGRGAFF. The genes are TRBV13 and TRBJ1-1; TRBD1 is a possible D gene (6 bases). Trimming took off 0 bases at V and 10 bases at J, with 12 bases between the two ends. Germline V lookup: CDR1 PRHDT, CDR2 FYEKMQ (reference sequence). The CDR3 totals 13 residues.

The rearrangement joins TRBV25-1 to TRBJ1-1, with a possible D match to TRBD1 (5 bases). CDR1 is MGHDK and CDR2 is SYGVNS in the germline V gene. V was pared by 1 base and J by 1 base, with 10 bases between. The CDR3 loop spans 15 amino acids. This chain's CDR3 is CASSESPGKNTEAFF. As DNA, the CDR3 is TGTGCCAGCAGTGAATCACCAGGGAAGAACACTGAAGCTTTCTTT.

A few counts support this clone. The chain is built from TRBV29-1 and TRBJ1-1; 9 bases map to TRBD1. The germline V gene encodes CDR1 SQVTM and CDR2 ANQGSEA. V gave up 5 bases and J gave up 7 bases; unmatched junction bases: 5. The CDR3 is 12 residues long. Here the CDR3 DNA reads TGCAGCGTTTCGGGACAGGGTAATGAAGCTTTCTTT. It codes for CSVSGQGNEAFF. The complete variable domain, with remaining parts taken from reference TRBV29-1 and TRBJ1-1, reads SAVISQKPSRDICQRGTSLTIQCQVDSQVTMMFWYRQQPGQSLTLIATANQGSEATYESGFVIDKFPISRPNLTFSTLTVSNMSPEDSSIYLCSVSGQGNEAFFGQGTRLTVV.

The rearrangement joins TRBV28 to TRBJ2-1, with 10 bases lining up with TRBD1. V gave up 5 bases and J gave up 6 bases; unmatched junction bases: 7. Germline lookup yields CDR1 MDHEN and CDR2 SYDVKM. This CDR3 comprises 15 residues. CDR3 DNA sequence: TGTGCCAGCAGTCCCGGGACAGGGGCCCCCAATGAGCAGTTCTTC. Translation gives CASSPGTGAPNEQFF.

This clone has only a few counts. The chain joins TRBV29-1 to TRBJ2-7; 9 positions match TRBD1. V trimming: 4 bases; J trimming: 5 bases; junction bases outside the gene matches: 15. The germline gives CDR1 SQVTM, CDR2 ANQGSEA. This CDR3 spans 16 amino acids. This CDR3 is CSVVPSRGQGKDEQYF. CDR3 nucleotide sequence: TGCAGCGTTGTACCCTCCCGCGGACAGGGGAAGGACGAGCAGTACTTC.

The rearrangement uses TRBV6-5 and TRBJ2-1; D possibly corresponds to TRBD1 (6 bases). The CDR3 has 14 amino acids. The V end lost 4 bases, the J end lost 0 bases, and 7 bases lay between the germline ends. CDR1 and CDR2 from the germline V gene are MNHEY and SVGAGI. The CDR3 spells CASSSDSSYNEQFF. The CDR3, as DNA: TGTGCCAGCAGTTCGGACAGCTCCTACAATGAGCAGTTCTTC.

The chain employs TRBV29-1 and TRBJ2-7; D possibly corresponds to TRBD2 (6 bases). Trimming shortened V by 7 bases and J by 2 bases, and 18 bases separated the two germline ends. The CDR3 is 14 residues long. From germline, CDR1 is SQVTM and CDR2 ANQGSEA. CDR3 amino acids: CSGAIAEPPYEQYF. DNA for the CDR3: TGCAGCGGTGCGATAGCGGAACCTCCCTACGAGCAGTACTTC.

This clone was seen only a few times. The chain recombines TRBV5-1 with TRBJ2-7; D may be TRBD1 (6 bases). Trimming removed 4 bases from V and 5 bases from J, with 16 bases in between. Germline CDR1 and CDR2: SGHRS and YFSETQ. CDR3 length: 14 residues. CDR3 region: CASSLNLGANEQYF. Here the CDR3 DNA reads TGCGCCAGCAGCCTTAATCTGGGGGCGAACGAGCAGTACTTC. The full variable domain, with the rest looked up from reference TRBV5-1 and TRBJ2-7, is KAGVTQTPRYLIKTRGQQVTLSCSPISGHRSVSWYQQTPGQGLQFLFEYFSETQRNKGNFPGRFSGRQFSNSRSEMNVSTLELGDSALYLCASSLNLGANEQYFGPGTRLTVT.

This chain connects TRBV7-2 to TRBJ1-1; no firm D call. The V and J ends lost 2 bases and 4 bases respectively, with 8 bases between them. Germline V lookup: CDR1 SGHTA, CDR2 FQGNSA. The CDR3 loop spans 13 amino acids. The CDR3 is CASSLYPGTEAFF. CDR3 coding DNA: TGTGCCAGCAGCTTATATCCAGGCACTGAAGCTTTCTTT.

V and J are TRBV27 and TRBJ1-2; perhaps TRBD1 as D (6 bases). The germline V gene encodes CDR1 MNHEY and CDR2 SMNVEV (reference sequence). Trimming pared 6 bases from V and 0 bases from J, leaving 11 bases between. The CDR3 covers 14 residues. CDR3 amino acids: CASRVGGANYGYTF. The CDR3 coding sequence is TGTGCCAGCAGGGTAGGGGGAGCTAACTATGGCTACACCTTC.

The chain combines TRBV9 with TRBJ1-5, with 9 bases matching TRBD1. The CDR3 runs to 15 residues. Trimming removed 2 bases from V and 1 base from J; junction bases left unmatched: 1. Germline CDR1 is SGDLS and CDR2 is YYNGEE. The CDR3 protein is CASSVGQGSNQPQHF. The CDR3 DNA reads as TGTGCCAGCAGCGTCGGACAGGGGAGCAATCAGCCCCAGCATTTT. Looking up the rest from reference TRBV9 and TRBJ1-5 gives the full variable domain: DSGVTQTPKHLITATGQRVTLRCSPRSGDLSVYWYQQSLDQGLQFLIQYYNGEERAKGNILERFSAQQFPDLHSELNLSSLELGDSALYFCASSVGQGSNQPQHFGDGTRLSIL.